This T cell receptor (beta chain) came from a study of cytomegalovirus exposure and HLA in healthy donors. Study summary: The study's early data release held 75 million to 95 million unique TCRs from HLA-typed donors. For the approximately 390 genotyped donors, 80% to 90% fell within the Caucasian-associated ancestry cluster. Findings and caveats of the study: It was likely that a cluster of highly shared sequence variants was a sequencing artifact. Reports indicated that the classifier achieved high specificity and sensitivity in diagnosing cytomegalovirus status.

As regards this clone: The antigen is not known.

It was with 60 Vbeta and 13 Jbeta primers that the PCR ran. Clones were read by immunoSEQ multiplex PCR, and TCRdb kept only the in-frame ones, dropping some. The table has about 180,000 clones, around 81% seen once. The CDR3 loop spans 15 amino acids. The V gene end was trimmed by 0 bases and the J gene end by 7 bases; junction bases not matched to a gene: 4. Germline V lookup: CDR1 SGHRS, CDR2 YFSETQ. The source of this sequence is a middle-aged man in good health and CMV-seronegative. The rearrangement joins TRBV5-1 to TRBJ2-3, with 11 bases aligning to TRBD1. The sequencing sample was made of PBMCs. The CDR3 sequence is CASSLVGQGANTQYF. CDR3 nucleotides: TGCGCCAGCAGCTTGGTTGGACAGGGGGCGAATACGCAGTATTTT.